The T cell receptor beta chain described here comes from a study of blood T cell repertoires in COVID-19. Study-wide context: Samples representing acute and convalescent COVID-19 were sourced from the United States, Italy and Spain.

Authors' analysis steps: Nucleated cell number was recorded as an estimate derived from reference gene primer amplification. Sequencing was performed with immunoSEQ multiplex PCR; in TCRdb, only in-frame clones are kept and a portion is missing. V and J calls plus clone size are reproduced from that table; the DNA served to infer D and trimming. The sample records 150,000 to 200,000 clones, 88% being singletons. The recovered donors of Cohort 3 showed two negative PCRs, clearance, or symptom resolution. V shed 7 bases and J shed 4 bases, with 17 bases lying between them. CDR1 LNHDA and CDR2 SQIVND come from the germline V gene (reference sequence). The CDR3 has 15 amino acids.

Sequenced material: PBMCs or T cells enriched from blood (not recorded which). This receptor was identified in a woman aged 18-29 years who had recovered from COVID-19. The V gene is TRBV19, the J gene TRBJ1-3, with D maybe TRBD1 (5 bases). The CDR3 sequence is CASIRSRAGGNTIYF. In DNA, the CDR3 is TGTGCCAGTATTCGTAGCCGCGCAGGGGGAAACACCATATATTTT.